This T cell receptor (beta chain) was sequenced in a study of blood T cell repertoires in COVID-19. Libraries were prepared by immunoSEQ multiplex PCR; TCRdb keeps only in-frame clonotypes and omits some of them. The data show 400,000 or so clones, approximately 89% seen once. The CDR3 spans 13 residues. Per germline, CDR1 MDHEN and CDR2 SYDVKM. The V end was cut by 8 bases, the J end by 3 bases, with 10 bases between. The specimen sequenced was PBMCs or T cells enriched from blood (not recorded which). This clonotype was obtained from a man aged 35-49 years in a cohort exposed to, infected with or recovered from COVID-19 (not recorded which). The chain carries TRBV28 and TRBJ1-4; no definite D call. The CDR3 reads CASGMAANEKLFF. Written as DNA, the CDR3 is TGTGCCAGCGGCATGGCGGCTAATGAAAAACTGTTTTTT.